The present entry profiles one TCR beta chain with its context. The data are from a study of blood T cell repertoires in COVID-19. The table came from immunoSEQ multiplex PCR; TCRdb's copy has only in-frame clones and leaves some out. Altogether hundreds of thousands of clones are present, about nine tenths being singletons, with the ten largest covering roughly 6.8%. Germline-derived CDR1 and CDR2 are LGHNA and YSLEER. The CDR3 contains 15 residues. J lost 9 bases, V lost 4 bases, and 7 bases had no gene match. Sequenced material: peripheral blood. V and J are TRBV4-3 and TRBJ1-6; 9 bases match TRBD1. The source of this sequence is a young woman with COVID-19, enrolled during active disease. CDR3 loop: CASSRAGTGISPLHF. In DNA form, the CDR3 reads TGCGCCAGCAGCCGAGCCGGGACAGGGATTTCACCCCTCCACTTT.